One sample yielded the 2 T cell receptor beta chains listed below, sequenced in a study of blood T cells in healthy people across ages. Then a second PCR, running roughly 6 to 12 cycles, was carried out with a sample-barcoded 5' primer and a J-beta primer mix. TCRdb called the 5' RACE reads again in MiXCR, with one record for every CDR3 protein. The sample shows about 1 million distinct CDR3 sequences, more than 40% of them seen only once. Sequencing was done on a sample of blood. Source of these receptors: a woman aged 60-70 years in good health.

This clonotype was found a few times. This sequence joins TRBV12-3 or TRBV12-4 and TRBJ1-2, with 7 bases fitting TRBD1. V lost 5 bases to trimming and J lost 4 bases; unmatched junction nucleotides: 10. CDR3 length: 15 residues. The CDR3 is CASSPGTADSYGYTF. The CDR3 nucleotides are TGTGCCAGCAGTCCCGGGACAGCAGATAGCTATGGCTACACCTTC.

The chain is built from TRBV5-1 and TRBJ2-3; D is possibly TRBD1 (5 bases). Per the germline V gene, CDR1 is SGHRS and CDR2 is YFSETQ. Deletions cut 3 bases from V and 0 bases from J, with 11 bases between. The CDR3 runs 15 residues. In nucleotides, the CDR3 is TGCGCCAGCAGCTCCCGGACAAGTAGCACAGATACGCAGTATTTT. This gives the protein CASSSRTSSTDTQYF.